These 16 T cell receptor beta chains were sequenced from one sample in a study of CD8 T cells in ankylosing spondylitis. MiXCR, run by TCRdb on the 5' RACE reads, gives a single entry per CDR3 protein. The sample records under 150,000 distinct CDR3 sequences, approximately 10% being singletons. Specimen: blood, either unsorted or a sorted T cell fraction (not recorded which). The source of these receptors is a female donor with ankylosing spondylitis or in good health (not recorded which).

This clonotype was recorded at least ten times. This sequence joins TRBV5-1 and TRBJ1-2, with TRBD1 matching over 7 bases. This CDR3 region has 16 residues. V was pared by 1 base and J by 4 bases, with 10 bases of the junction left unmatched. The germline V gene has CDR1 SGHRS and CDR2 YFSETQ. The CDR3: CASSLNLQGQSYGYTF. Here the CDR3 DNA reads TGCGCCAGCAGCTTGAACCTACAGGGGCAGAGCTATGGCTACACCTTC.

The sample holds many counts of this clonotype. The CDR3 DNA follows: TGTGCCAGCAGCCCTAGATGGGGAGGTTGGGACAATGAGCAGTTCTTC. Its translation is CASSPRWGGWDNEQFF. The rearrangement links TRBV3-1 to TRBJ2-1; D might be TRBD2 (6 bases). The CDR3 has 16 residues. The ends were cut back, 4 bases at V and 5 bases at J, with 18 bases in the middle. CDR1 and CDR2 (germline): LGHDT, YNNKEL (reference sequence).

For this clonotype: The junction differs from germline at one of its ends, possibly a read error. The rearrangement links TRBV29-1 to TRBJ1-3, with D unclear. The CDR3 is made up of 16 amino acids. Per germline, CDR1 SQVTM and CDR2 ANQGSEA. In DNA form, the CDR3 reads TGCAACGTTGAAGATCGTCACGGATCCTCTGGAAACACCTTATATTTT. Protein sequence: CNVEDRHGSSGNTLYF. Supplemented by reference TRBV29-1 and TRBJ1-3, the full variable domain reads SAVISQKPSRDICQRGTSLTIQCQVDSQVTMMFWYRQQPGQSLTLIATANQGSEATYESGFVIDKFPISRPNLTFSTLTVSNMSPEDSSIYLCNVEDRHGSSGNTLYFGEGSWLTVV.

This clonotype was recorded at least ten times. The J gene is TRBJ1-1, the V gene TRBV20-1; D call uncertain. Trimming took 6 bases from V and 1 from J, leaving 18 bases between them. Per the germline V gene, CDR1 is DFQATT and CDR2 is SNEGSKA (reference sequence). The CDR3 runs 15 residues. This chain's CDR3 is CSAPRRVSGNTEAFF. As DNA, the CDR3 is TGCAGTGCCCCCCGCCGGGTCAGCGGGAACACTGAAGCTTTCTTT.

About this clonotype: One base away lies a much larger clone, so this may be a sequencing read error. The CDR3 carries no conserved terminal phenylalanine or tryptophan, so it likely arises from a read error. The CDR3 DNA is TGTGCCAGCAGTGAGGTCGCAGGGGGGAACTATGGCTACACCCTC. It is translated as CASSEVAGGNYGYTL. The V gene is TRBV2, the J gene TRBJ1-2; TRBD1 aligns across 7 bases. Germline CDR1 and CDR2: SNHLY and FYNNEI. V was clipped by 3 bases and J by 2 bases; unmatched bases: 6. The CDR3 extends over 15 amino acids.

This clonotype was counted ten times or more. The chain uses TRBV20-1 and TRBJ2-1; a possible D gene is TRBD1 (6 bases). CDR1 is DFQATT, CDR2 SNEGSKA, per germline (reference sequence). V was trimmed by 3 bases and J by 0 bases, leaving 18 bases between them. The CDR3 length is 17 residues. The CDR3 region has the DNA TGCAGTGCTAGTCTCTCGGACAGCAGCTTCTCCTACAATGAGCAGTTCTTC. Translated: CSASLSDSSFSYNEQFF.

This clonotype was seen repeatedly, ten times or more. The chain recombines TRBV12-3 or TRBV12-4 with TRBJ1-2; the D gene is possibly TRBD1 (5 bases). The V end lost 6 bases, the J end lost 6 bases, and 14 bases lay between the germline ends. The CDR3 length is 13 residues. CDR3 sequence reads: CASSQGAHHGYTF. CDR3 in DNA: TGTGCCAGCAGCCAAGGGGCGCACCATGGCTACACCTTC.

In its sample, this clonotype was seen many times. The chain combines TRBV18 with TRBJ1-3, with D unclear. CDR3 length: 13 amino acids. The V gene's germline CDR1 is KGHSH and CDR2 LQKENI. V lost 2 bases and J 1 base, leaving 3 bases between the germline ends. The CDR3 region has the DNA TGTGCCAGCTCACCAGGTTCTGGAAACACCATATATTTT. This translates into CASSPGSGNTIYF.

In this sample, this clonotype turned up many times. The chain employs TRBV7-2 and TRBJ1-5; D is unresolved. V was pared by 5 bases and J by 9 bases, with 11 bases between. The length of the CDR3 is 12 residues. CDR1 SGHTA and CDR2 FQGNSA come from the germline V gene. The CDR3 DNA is TGTGCCAGCAGCGGGATGATAGGGCCCCAGCATTTT. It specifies CASSGMIGPQHF.

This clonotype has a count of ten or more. CDR3 sequence reads: CASSTAGLGARNNEQFF. The CDR3 DNA reads as TGTGCCAGCAGCACAGCGGGTCTGGGGGCGCGGAACAATGAGCAGTTCTTC. The chain recombines TRBV7-9 with TRBJ2-1; D may correspond to TRBD1 or TRBD2 (6 bases each). This CDR3 is 17 amino acids long. V dropped 5 bases and J dropped 5 bases, with 22 bases sitting between them. CDR1 and CDR2 (germline): SEHNR, FQNEAQ (reference sequence).

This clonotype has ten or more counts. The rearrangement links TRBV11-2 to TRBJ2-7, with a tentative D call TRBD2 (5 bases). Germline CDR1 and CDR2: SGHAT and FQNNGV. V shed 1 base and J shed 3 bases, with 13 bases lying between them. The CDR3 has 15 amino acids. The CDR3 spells CASSLGGIRYYEQYF. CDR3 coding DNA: TGTGCCAGCAGCTTAGGAGGGATAAGGTACTACGAGCAGTACTTC.

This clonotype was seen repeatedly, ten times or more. The DNA for the CDR3 is TGTGCCAGCAGCTTATTTACCGGGGAAACCTACGAGCAGTACTTC. Protein sequence: CASSLFTGETYEQYF. The V call is TRBV7-2, the J call TRBJ2-7, with TRBD2 as a possible D gene (5 bases). The CDR3 contains 15 residues. In germline, CDR1 is SGHTA, CDR2 FQGNSA. Trimming pared 2 bases from V and 2 bases from J, leaving 13 bases between.

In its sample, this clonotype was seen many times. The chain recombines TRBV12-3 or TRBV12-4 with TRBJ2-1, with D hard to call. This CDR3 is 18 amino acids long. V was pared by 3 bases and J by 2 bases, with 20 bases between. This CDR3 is CASSFSTAQPLPYNEQFF. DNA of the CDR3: TGTGCCAGCAGTTTTAGCACAGCCCAACCATTGCCCTACAATGAGCAGTTCTTC.

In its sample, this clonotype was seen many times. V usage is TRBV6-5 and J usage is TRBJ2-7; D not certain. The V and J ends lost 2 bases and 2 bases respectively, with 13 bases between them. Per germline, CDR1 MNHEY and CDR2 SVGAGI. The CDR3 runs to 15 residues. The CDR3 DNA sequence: TGTGCCAGCAGTTACATGGGCAGGCAAACCTACGAGCAGTACTTC. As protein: CASSYMGRQTYEQYF.

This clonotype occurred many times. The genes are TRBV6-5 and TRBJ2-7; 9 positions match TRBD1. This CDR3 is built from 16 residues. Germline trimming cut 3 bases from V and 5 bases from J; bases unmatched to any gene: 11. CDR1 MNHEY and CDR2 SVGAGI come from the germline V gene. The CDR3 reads CASSYSPGQGAHEQYF. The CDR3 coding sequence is TGTGCCAGCAGTTATTCTCCGGGACAGGGAGCCCACGAGCAGTACTTC.

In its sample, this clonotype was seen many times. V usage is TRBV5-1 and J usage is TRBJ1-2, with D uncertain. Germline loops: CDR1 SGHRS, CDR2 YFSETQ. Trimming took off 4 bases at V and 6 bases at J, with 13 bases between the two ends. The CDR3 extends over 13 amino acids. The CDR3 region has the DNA TGCGCCAGCAGCGAAGACAAGCCGGATGGCTACACCTTC. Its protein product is CASSEDKPDGYTF. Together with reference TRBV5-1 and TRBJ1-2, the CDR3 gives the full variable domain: KAGVTQTPRYLIKTRGQQVTLSCSPISGHRSVSWYQQTPGQGLQFLFEYFSETQRNKGNFPGRFSGRQFSNSRSEMNVSTLELGDSALYLCASSEDKPDGYTFGSGTRLTVV.